These 26 T cell receptor beta chains were all obtained from the same sample, sequenced in a study of T cells after yellow fever vaccination. Using its own MiXCR run on the 5' RACE reads, TCRdb lists one record per CDR3 protein. The table has a few hundred thousand distinct CDR3 sequences, about a fifth seen once. Sequenced material: PBMCs, taken 15 days after the yellow fever booster vaccination. Receptor source: a man under 40 who received the YFV17D yellow fever vaccine.

There are a few counts of this clonotype. This chain connects TRBV4-2 to TRBJ2-3; TRBD1 matches 8 bases. This CDR3 has 18 residues. V was pared by 4 bases and J by 4 bases, with 16 bases of the junction left unmatched. Germline CDR1 reads LGHNA; CDR2 reads YNFKEQ. CDR3 DNA sequence: TGTGCCAGCAGCCTCAGGGGGCCCGAGGAGCGCCCTCCAGATACGCAGTATTTT. Its protein product is CASSLRGPEERPPDTQYF.

This clonotype showed up just a few times. The chain recombines TRBV2 with TRBJ2-6; D not resolved. V was clipped by 8 bases and J by 6 bases, with 5 bases between them. Germline V gene lookup returns CDR1 SNHLY and CDR2 FYNNEI. This CDR3 has 11 residues. For the CDR3, the DNA is TGTGCCAGCGCAGTGGCCAACGTCCTGACTTTC. Translated, it gives CASAVANVLTF.

V and J are TRBV5-1 and TRBJ2-3, with D possibly TRBD2 on 6 matching bases. Germline values: CDR1 SGHRS, CDR2 YFSETQ. The CDR3 consists of 17 residues. V gave up 2 bases and J gave up 1 base, with 17 bases separating them. The CDR3 loop reads CASSFVSGESGTDTQYF. CDR3 DNA: TGCGCCAGCAGCTTCGTCTCGGGAGAATCCGGCACAGATACGCAGTATTTT.

This clonotype was picked up a small number of times. The V and J genes are TRBV20-1 and TRBJ2-1; D ambiguous. Trimming took off 4 bases at V and 8 bases at J, with 24 bases between the two ends. This CDR3 is 16 amino acids long. CDR1 is DFQATT and CDR2 is SNEGSKA in the germline V gene (reference sequence). The DNA for the CDR3 is TGCAGTGCTACATCATACGGAGATAGAGTATATGATGAGCAGTTCTTC. It encodes CSATSYGDRVYDEQFF.

The chain employs TRBV7-6 and TRBJ2-1, with TRBD2 matching over 11 bases. The CDR3 length is 15 residues. Germline-derived CDR1 and CDR2 are SGHVS and FNYEAQ. The V gene end was trimmed by 5 bases and the J gene end by 8 bases; junction bases not matched to a gene: 8. The CDR3 nucleotides read TGTGCCAGCAGCAGCCATAGCGGGAGGGGAGATGAGCAGTTCTTC. Protein product: CASSSHSGRGDEQFF.

The chain is built from TRBV5-1 and TRBJ2-1; 10 nucleotides agree with TRBD2. The CDR3 is made up of 16 amino acids. The ends lost 4 bases at V and 5 bases at J; junction bases unmatched: 9. Per germline, CDR1 SGHRS and CDR2 YFSETQ. CDR3 residues: CASSPQGLAFDNEQFF. CDR3 in DNA: TGCGCCAGCAGCCCACAGGGACTAGCGTTCGACAATGAGCAGTTCTTC.

This chain links TRBV7-2 with TRBJ2-5; 7 bases agree with TRBD1. J was trimmed by 5 bases and V by 4 bases; bases with no gene match: 10. Germline-derived CDR1 and CDR2 are SGHTA and FQGNSA. The CDR3 contains 15 residues. CDR3: CASSSPRQGGETQYF. CDR3 bases: TGTGCCAGCAGCTCACCCCGACAGGGTGGCGAGACCCAGTACTTC.

The CDR3 is CAWSVQEGLYEQYF. DNA of the CDR3: TGTGCCTGGAGTGTACAGGAGGGCCTCTACGAGCAGTACTTC. This chain joins TRBV30 and TRBJ2-7; tentatively, D is TRBD2 (6 bases). Germline V gene sequence: CDR1 GTSNPN, CDR2 SVGIG (reference sequence). V lost 0 bases to trimming and J lost 3 bases, with 12 bases between them. The CDR3 spans 14 residues. Together with reference TRBV30 and TRBJ2-7, the CDR3 gives the full variable domain: SQTIHQWPATLVQPVGSPLSLECTVEGTSNPNLYWYRQAAGRGLQLLFYSVGIGQISSEVPQNLSASRPQDRQFILSSKKLLLSDSGFYLCAWSVQEGLYEQYFGPGTRLTVT.

The sample holds many counts of this clonotype. V usage is TRBV24-1 and J usage is TRBJ2-3; 7 bases map to TRBD2. The CDR3 totals 17 residues. The junction had 9 bases not matched to a gene; V was cut back by 2 bases and J by 2 bases. Germline values: CDR1 KGHDR, CDR2 SFDVKD. The CDR3 DNA reads TGTGCCACCAGTGATTCCCCCGATAGCGGGTCCACAGATACGCAGTATTTT. Amino acids: CATSDSPDSGSTDTQYF.

This clonotype appeared a few times. The chain employs TRBV5-4 and TRBJ2-2, with a weak D call TRBD2 (6 bases). V lost 5 bases to trimming and J lost 7 bases, with 21 bases between them. There are 16 residues in the CDR3. CDR1 SGHNT and CDR2 YYREEE come from the germline V gene (reference sequence). The CDR3 loop reads CASSTGLGIGGGELFF. The CDR3 bases are TGTGCCAGCAGTACCGGACTCGGGATCGGGGGCGGGGAGCTGTTTTTT.

The chain combines TRBV10-3 with TRBJ2-7, with a weak D call TRBD1 (6 bases). Germline V lookup: CDR1 ENHRY, CDR2 SYGVKD. V was cut by 11 bases and J by 0 bases, with 11 bases left in between. The CDR3 spans 12 residues. The CDR3 sequence: CAATGTSYEQYF. The DNA of the CDR3 is TGTGCCGCCACAGGGACCTCCTACGAGCAGTACTTC.

This clonotype was counted a few times. V usage is TRBV15 and J usage is TRBJ2-2, with D hard to call. Germline V gene sequence: CDR1 LNHNV, CDR2 YYDKDF (reference sequence). The CDR3 contains 15 residues. V lost 0 bases and J 1 base, leaving 6 bases between the germline ends. The CDR3 region is CATSREKGNTGELFF. The CDR3 DNA follows: TGTGCCACCAGCAGAGAAAAAGGGAACACCGGGGAGCTGTTTTTT.

Ten or more counts support this clonotype. The chain combines TRBV5-1 with TRBJ2-3; 7 bases fit TRBD2. V shed 3 bases and J 6 bases; nucleotides not matched to a gene: 7. CDR1 SGHRS and CDR2 YFSETQ come from the germline V gene. The CDR3 spans 14 residues. The CDR3 here is CASSSGLSTDTQYF. The DNA for the CDR3 is TGCGCCAGCAGCTCGGGACTAAGTACGGATACGCAGTATTTT. The full variable domain, rest sourced from reference TRBV5-1 and TRBJ2-3, is KAGVTQTPRYLIKTRGQQVTLSCSPISGHRSVSWYQQTPGQGLQFLFEYFSETQRNKGNFPGRFSGRQFSNSRSEMNVSTLELGDSALYLCASSSGLSTDTQYFGPGTRLTVL.

The rearrangement uses TRBV19 and TRBJ1-1; D perhaps matches TRBD1 (5 bases). The germline CDR1 and CDR2 sequences are LNHDA and SQIVND (reference sequence). The CDR3 covers 15 residues. The V and J ends lost 0 bases and 11 bases respectively, with 19 bases between them. CDR3 sequence: CASSIEGRALAAAFF. For the CDR3, the DNA is TGTGCCAGTAGTATAGAGGGCAGGGCCCTCGCAGCGGCTTTCTTT.

This clonotype was seen only a few times. The chain recombines TRBV2 with TRBJ2-2, with D perhaps matching TRBD2 (6 bases). Trimming shortened V by 7 bases and J by 6 bases, and 15 bases separated the two germline ends. CDR3 length: 14 amino acids. Germline CDR1 and CDR2: SNHLY and FYNNEI. The CDR3 coding sequence is TGTGCCAGCAACGGAGGGAATTGGCCCGGGGAGCTGTTTTTT. Translating it yields CASNGGNWPGELFF. Full variable domain (outside the CDR3, taken from reference TRBV2 and TRBJ2-2): EPEVTQTPSHQVTQMGQEVILRCVPISNHLYFYWYRQILGQKVEFLVSFYNNEISEKSEIFDDQFSVERPDGSNFTLKIRSTKLEDSAMYFCASNGGNWPGELFFGEGSRLTVL.

The table lists this clonotype with a few counts. The V and J genes are TRBV5-1 and TRBJ2-1; D call uncertain. CDR3 length: 14 residues. With 2 bases removed from V and 8 bases from J, the gap between germline ends came to 14 bases. From germline, CDR1 is SGHRS and CDR2 YFSETQ. The CDR3 DNA reads TGCGCCAGCAGCTTAAAGGCTACGGGCTATGAGCAGTTCTTC. Amino acids: CASSLKATGYEQFF.

The CDR3 region is CSASSRGLRETQYF. The CDR3 nucleotides are TGCAGTGCTAGCAGCAGGGGGCTTCGAGAGACCCAGTACTTC. This chain connects TRBV20-1 to TRBJ2-5; TRBD1 aligns across 8 bases. This CDR3 has 14 amino acids. J lost 4 bases, V lost 3 bases, and 7 bases had no gene match. Germline CDR1 is DFQATT and CDR2 is SNEGSKA (reference sequence).

The chain uses TRBV20-1 and TRBJ2-2, with unresolved D. Trimming removed 4 bases at V and 2 bases at J, with 14 bases between. CDR3 length: 15 amino acids. The V gene's germline CDR1 is DFQATT and CDR2 SNEGSKA (reference sequence). The CDR3 spells CSANRLTANTGELFF. Written as DNA, the CDR3 is TGCAGTGCTAACCGCCTCACAGCAAACACCGGGGAGCTGTTTTTT.

V usage is TRBV7-2 and J usage is TRBJ1-5; D is perhaps TRBD1 (5 bases). V was cut by 5 bases and J by 5 bases, with 10 bases left in between. Looked up from germline, CDR1 is SGHTA and CDR2 is FQGNSA. The CDR3 runs to 13 residues. In DNA, the CDR3 is TGTGCCAGCAGCCCCCTGGGGGATCAGCCCCAGCATTTT. Protein: CASSPLGDQPQHF.

The chain is built from TRBV7-9 and TRBJ1-1; D unclear. CDR3 length: 15 residues. V was shortened by 1 base and J by 0 bases, with 9 bases between the two germline ends. Per germline, CDR1 SEHNR and CDR2 FQNEAQ (reference sequence). The CDR3 DNA reads TGTGCCAGCAGCTTAGTCGAAGGGTTGAACACTGAAGCTTTCTTT. It translates to CASSLVEGLNTEAFF.

This chain uses TRBV9 with TRBJ1-2; weak D call: TRBD1 (5 bases). CDR3 length equals 13 residues. Trimming pared 0 bases from V and 6 bases from J, leaving 9 bases between. Germline CDR1 and CDR2: SGDLS and YYNGEE. CDR3 amino acids: CASSVGRADGYTF. The CDR3 DNA sequence: TGTGCCAGCAGCGTAGGCAGGGCGGATGGCTACACCTTC.

Only a few counts were recorded for this clonotype. V gene TRBV11-2 combines with J gene TRBJ1-1; no firm D call. The V and J ends lost 0 bases and 4 bases respectively, with 15 bases between them. The CDR3 loop spans 16 amino acids. Germline V gene sequence: CDR1 SGHAT, CDR2 FQNNGV. The CDR3 region is CASSLDLTLGGTEAFF. DNA for the CDR3: TGTGCCAGCAGCTTAGATCTGACACTGGGAGGCACTGAAGCTTTCTTT.

The table lists this clonotype with a few counts. The V and J genes are TRBV5-7 and TRBJ2-7, with 10 nucleotides matching TRBD1. TRBV5-7 carries the ORF label, with uncertain function. This CDR3 region has 14 residues. Trimming at V came to 2 bases and at J to 4 bases, leaving 3 bases not matched to a gene. In DNA, the CDR3 is TGTGCCAGCAGCTTAGGGACAGGGGAGTACGAGCAGTACTTC. This encodes CASSLGTGEYEQYF.

The chain is built from TRBV7-2 and TRBJ2-7; D unresolved. The CDR3 covers 14 residues. Germline V gene data show CDR1 as SGHTA and CDR2 as FQGNSA. V was cut by 5 bases and J by 5 bases, with 16 bases left in between. DNA for the CDR3: TGTGCCAGCAGCCCAGAGGCTCCCGGCCACGAGCAGTACTTC. It specifies CASSPEAPGHEQYF.

V is TRBV5-5 and J is TRBJ1-1; 8 bases line up with TRBD1. The trim removed 4 bases at V and 5 bases at J, leaving 10 bases unmatched. Looked up from germline, CDR1 is SGHKS and CDR2 is YYEKEE (reference sequence). The CDR3 is 15 amino acids. The CDR3 DNA reads TGTGCCAGCAGCCTTGGACAGGGTCTGCAGACTGAAGCTTTCTTT. Protein product: CASSLGQGLQTEAFF.

The chain couples TRBV19 to TRBJ2-2; tentative D call: TRBD2 (5 bases). Germline V gene lookup returns CDR1 LNHDA and CDR2 SQIVND (reference sequence). V lost 2 bases, J lost 1 base, and 11 bases lay in between. The CDR3 consists of 16 residues. This CDR3 reads CASSILGLRNTGELFF. CDR3 nucleotide sequence: TGTGCCAGTAGTATACTCGGACTTCGGAACACCGGGGAGCTGTTTTTT.